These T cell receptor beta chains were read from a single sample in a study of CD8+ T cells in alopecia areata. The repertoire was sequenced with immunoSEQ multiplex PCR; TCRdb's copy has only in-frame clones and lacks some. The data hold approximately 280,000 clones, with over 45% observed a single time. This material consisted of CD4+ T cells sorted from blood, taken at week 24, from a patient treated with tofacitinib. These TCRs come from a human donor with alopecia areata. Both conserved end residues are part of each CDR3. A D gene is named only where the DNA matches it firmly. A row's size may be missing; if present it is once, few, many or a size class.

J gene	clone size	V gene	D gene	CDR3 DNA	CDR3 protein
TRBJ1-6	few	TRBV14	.	TGTGCCAGCAGCCAACCCCCCGGCGGTTCACCCCTCCACTTT	CASSQPPGGSPLHF
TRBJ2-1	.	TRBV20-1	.	TGCAGTGCTGGGCGGTACAATGAGCAGTTCTTC	CSAGRYNEQFF
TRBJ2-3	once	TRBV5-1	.	TGCGCCAGCAGCTTGGACGGGGGTGAGACAGATACGCAGTATTTT	CASSLDGGETDTQYF
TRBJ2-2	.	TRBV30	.	TGTGCCTGGAGTGTCGGGGACAACACCGGGGAGCTGTTTTTT	CAWSVGDNTGELFF
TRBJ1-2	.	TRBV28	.	TGTGCCAGCAGTTTAAGGCCCCCTGGGTATGGCTACACCTTC	CASSLRPPGYGYTF
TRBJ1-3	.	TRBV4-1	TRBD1	TGCGCCAGCAGCCAAGCCGCCCAGGGGGCCTCTGGAAACACCATATATTTT	CASSQAAQGASGNTIYF
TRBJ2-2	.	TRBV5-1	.	TGCGCCAGCAGCTTAGATGACTTAAACACCGGGGAGCTGTTTTTT	CASSLDDLNTGELFF
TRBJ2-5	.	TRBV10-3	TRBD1	TGTGCCACCGGGACAGATAACCAAGAGACCCAGTACTTC	CATGTDNQETQYF
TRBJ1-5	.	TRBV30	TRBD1	TGTGCCTGGAGTCTCCCGGGACAGGGAGTCCGGAGCAATCAGCCCCAGCATTTT	CAWSLPGQGVRSNQPQHF
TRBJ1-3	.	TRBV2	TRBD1	TGTGCCAGCAGCGGGCCAGGGGGCTCTGGAAACACCATATATTTT	CASSGPGGSGNTIYF
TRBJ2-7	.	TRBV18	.	TGTGCCAGCTCACCAGCAGGGGCACTGGAGCAGTACTTC	CASSPAGALEQYF
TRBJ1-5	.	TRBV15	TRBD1	TGTGCCACCAGCAGAACCGCGGGGGGACAGGGGGCCTATTATAGCAATCAGCCCCAGCATTTT	CATSRTAGGQGAYYSNQPQHF
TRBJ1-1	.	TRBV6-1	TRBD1	TGTGCCAGCAACACTCAGGGGGTCGGCACTGAAGCTTTCTTT	CASNTQGVGTEAFF